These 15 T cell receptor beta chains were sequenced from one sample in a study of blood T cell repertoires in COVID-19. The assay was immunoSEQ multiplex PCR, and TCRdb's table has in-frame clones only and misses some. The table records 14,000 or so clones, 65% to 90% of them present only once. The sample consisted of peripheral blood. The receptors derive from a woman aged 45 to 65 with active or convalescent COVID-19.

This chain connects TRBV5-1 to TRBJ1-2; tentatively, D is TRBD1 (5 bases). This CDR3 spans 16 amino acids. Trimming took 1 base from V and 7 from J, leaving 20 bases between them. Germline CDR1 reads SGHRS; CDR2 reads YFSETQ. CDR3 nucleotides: TGCGCCAGCAGCTTGTCTGTAGGGGCAGATGTTACTGGCTACACCTTC. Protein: CASSLSVGADVTGYTF. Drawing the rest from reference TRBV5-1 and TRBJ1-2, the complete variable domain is KAGVTQTPRYLIKTRGQQVTLSCSPISGHRSVSWYQQTPGQGLQFLFEYFSETQRNKGNFPGRFSGRQFSNSRSEMNVSTLELGDSALYLCASSLSVGADVTGYTFGSGTRLTVV.

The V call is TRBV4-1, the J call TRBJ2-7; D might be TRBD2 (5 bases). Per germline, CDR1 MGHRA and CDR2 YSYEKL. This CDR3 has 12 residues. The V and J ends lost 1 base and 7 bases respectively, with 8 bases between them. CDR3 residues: CASSQVTGEQYF. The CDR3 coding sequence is TGCGCCAGCAGCCAAGTGACGGGGGAGCAGTACTTC.

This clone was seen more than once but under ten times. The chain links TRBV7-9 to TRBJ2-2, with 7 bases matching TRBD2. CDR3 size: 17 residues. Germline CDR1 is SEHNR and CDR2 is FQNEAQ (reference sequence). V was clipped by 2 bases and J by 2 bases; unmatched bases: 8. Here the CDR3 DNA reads TGTGCCAGCAGCTTAATGGCTAGCGGAGCTAACACCGGGGAGCTGTTTTTT. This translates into CASSLMASGANTGELFF. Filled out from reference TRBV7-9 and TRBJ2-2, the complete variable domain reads DTGVSQNPRHKITKRGQNVTFRCDPISEHNRLYWYRQTLGQGPEFLTYFQNEAQLEKSRLLSDRFSAERPKGSFSTLEIQRTEQGDSAMYLCASSLMASGANTGELFFGEGSRLTVL.

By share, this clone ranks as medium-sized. DNA of the CDR3: TGTGCCAGCAGCTTTCGGGGGGGGTACGAGCAGTACTTC. It is translated as CASSFRGGYEQYF. The chain carries TRBV7-9 and TRBJ2-7, with 8 bases aligning to TRBD2. Germline values: CDR1 SEHNR, CDR2 FQNEAQ (reference sequence). V lost 3 bases and J lost 4; bases outside the gene matches: 2. CDR3 length: 13 residues.

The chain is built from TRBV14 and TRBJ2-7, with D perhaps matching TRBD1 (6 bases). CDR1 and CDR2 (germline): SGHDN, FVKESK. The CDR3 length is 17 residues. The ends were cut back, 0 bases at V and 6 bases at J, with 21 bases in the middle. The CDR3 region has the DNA TGTGCCAGCAGCCAAGATACAGGGTTTCCCTACTATGGCGAGCAGTACTTC. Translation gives CASSQDTGFPYYGEQYF.

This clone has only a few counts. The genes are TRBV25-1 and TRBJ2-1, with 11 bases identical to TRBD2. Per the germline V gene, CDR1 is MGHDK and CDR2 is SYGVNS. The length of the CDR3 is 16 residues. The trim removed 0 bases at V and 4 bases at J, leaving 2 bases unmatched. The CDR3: CASSEYWTSGYNEQFF. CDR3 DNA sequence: TGTGCCAGCAGTGAATACTGGACTAGCGGGTACAATGAGCAGTTCTTC.

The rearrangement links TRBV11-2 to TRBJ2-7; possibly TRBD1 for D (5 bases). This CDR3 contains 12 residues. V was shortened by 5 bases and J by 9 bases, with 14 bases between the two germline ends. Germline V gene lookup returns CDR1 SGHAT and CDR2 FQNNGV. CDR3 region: CASSPDLQGQYF. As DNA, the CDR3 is TGTGCCAGCAGCCCGGACCTCCAGGGGCAGTACTTC.

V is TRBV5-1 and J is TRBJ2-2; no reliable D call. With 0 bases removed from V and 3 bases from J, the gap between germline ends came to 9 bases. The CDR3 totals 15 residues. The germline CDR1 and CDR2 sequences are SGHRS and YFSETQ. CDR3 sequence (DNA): TGCGCCAGCAGCTTGGCCGGTCGGGACACCGGGGAGCTGTTTTTT. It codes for CASSLAGRDTGELFF.

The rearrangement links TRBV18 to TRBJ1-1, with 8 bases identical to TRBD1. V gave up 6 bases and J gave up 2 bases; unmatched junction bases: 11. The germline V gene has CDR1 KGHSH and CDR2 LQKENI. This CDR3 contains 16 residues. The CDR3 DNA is TGTGCCAGCTCCCTCACCGGACAGGGAGACAACACTGAAGCTTTCTTT. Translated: CASSLTGQGDNTEAFF.

DNA of the CDR3: TGCGCCAGCAGCTTGGGAGGGACAGGGGGCCGGGCGGAAAAACTGTTTTTT. Amino acid sequence: CASSLGGTGGRAEKLFF. The chain employs TRBV5-1 and TRBJ1-4, with TRBD1 identical over 12 bases. CDR1 SGHRS and CDR2 YFSETQ come from the germline V gene. Trimming took 0 bases from V and 8 from J; bases not matched to a gene: 8. This CDR3 is 17 amino acids long.

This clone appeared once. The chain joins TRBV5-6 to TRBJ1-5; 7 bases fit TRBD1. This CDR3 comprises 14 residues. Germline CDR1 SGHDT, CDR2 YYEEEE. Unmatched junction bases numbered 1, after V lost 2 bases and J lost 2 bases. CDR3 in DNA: TGTGCCAGCAGCTTCACAGGGGGCAATCAGCCCCAGCATTTT. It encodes CASSFTGGNQPQHF.

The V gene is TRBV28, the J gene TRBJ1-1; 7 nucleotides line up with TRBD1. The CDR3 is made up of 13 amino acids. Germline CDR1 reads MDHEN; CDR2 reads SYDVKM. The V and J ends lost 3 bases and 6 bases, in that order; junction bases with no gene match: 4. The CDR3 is CASSLAGQAEAFF. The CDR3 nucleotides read TGTGCCAGCAGTTTGGCCGGACAGGCTGAAGCTTTCTTT.

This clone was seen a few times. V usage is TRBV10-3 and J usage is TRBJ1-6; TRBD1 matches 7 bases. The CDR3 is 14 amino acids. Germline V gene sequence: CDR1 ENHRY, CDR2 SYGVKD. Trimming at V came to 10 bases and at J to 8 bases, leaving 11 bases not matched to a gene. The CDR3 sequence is CATNRGRGDSPLHF. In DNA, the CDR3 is TGTGCCACGAATAGGGGGCGAGGGGATTCACCCCTCCACTTT.

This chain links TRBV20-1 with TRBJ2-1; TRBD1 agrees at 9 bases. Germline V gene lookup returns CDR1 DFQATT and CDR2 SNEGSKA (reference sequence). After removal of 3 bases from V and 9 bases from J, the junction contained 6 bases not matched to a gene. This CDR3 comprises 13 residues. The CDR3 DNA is TGCAGTGCTAGTGGGGACAGGGTCGGTGAGCAGTTCTTC. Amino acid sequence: CSASGDRVGEQFF.

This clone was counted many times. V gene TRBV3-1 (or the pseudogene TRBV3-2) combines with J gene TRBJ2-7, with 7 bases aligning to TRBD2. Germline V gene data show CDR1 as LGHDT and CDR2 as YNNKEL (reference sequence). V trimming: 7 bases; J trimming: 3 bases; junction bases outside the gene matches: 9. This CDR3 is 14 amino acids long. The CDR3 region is CASTTGGGSYEQYF. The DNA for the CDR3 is TGTGCCAGCACGACTGGAGGCGGGAGCTACGAGCAGTACTTC.